The rows below give T cell receptor beta chains drawn from one sample of a study of blood T cell repertoires in COVID-19. Method: immunoSEQ multiplex PCR; TCRdb's copy keeps in-frame clones and lacks some. This table holds about 47,000 clones, less than 95% found once. Source material: peripheral blood. The origin of the receptors is a man in his sixties or seventies with active COVID-19. Both conserved end residues are part of each CDR3. Fields, in order: D gene, J gene, V gene, clone size, CDR3 DNA, CDR3 protein. A D gene is named only where the DNA matches it firmly. Part of the rows lack a size; the others show once, few, many or a class for expanded clones.

. TRBJ1-1 TRBV7-2 . TGTGCCAGCAGCATCCCACCGGGTGAAGCTTTCTTT CASSIPPGEAFF
. TRBJ2-7 TRBV5-6 . TGTGCCAGCAGCTTACCACAGCTCGGCCACGAGCAGTACTTC CASSLPQLGHEQYF
. TRBJ1-2 TRBV6-6 . TGTGCCAGCAGTTACTCCGGTACGACAAATGGCTACACCTTC CASSYSGTTNGYTF
TRBD2 TRBJ2-3 TRBV24-1 . TGTGCCACCAGTGCGGGGGGGGGAGATACGCAGTATTTT CATSAGGGDTQYF
. TRBJ2-7 TRBV29-1 once TGCAGCGTTGAAGTGATGGCGGGGAGCTACGAGCAGTACTTC CSVEVMAGSYEQYF
TRBD1 TRBJ1-2 TRBV18 . TGTGCCAGCTCATCCGACAGGGGGACCAACTATGGCTACACCTTC CASSSDRGTNYGYTF
TRBD2 TRBJ2-1 TRBV24-1 . TGTGCCACCAGTGCCCCAGCGGGGGGTTTAGGTGAGCAGTTCTTC CATSAPAGGLGEQFF
. TRBJ2-1 TRBV18 . TGTGCCAGCTCAGGCAGGGGTATCAATGAGCAGTTCTTC CASSGRGINEQFF
TRBD2 TRBJ2-1 TRBV7-2 . TGTGCCAGCAGCATTAGCGGGGGGGGGTACAATGAGCAGTTCTTC CASSISGGGYNEQFF
TRBD1 TRBJ1-5 TRBV5-4 . TGTGCCAGCAGCCCCGGGACAGGGAACCAGCCCCAGCATTTT CASSPGTGNQPQHF
TRBD1 TRBJ1-2 TRBV6-5 . TGTGCCAGCACCCGAGGACAGGTTGAGGGTGGCTACACCTTC CASTRGQVEGGYTF
TRBD2 TRBJ2-5 TRBV5-1 . TGCGCCAGCAGTCTAGCGGGGGTCCAAGAGACCCAGTACTTC CASSLAGVQETQYF
TRBD1 TRBJ1-4 TRBV28 . TGTGCCAGCAGTCAGGGAATGACAGGGGGAAAGTGGAAACTGTTTTTT CASSQGMTGGKWKLFF
TRBD1 TRBJ1-2 TRBV2 few TGTGCCAGCAGTGGGGACAGCCTCAACGCTGGCTACACCTTC CASSGDSLNAGYTF
. TRBJ1-2 TRBV21-1 . TGTGCCAGCAGCCCAGGGATGAGGAAAGGGGTTGACTATGGCTACACCTTC CASSPGMRKGVDYGYTF
. TRBJ1-1 TRBV18 . TGTGCCACCCACAGGGAGGGCACTGAAGCTTTCTTT CATHREGTEAFF
TRBD2 TRBJ2-3 TRBV7-3 . TGTGCCAGCAGCTTGACCGGGACTAGCGGGGGGAGAGGCACAGATACGCAGTATTTT CASSLTGTSGGRGTDTQYF
TRBD2 TRBJ2-5 TRBV5-1 . TGCGCCAGCAGCCAGATGGGTAGCGGGGGTCAAGAGACCCAGTACTTC CASSQMGSGGQETQYF
TRBD1 TRBJ1-4 TRBV7-8 . TGTGCCAGCAGCTCTGGGACAGGTTCTAATGAAAAACTGTTTTTT CASSSGTGSNEKLFF
TRBD2 TRBJ2-2 TRBV19 . TGTGCCAGTAGTACCAATAGCGGGGGCCCGAACACCGGGGAGCTGTTTTTT CASSTNSGGPNTGELFF
TRBD1 TRBJ1-1 TRBV7-9 . TGTGCCAGCAGCTTAGCTCGGGACAGGGTCACTGAAGCTTTCTTT CASSLARDRVTEAFF
. TRBJ2-2 TRBV4-1 . TGCGCCAGCAGCCCCCTCCGACAGATGAACACCGGGGAGCTGTTTTTT CASSPLRQMNTGELFF
. TRBJ2-7 TRBV30 . TGTGCCTGGACTCCTCGACACCGATACGAGCAGTACTTC CAWTPRHRYEQYF
. TRBJ2-2 TRBV10-3 . TGTGCCATCAGTCCAGTAGCGGGGACAGAGAACACCGGGGAGCTGTTTTTT CAISPVAGTENTGELFF
TRBD1 TRBJ2-2 TRBV11-2 once TGTGCCAGCAGGAACCGGGACAGAGACACCGGGGAGCTGTTTTTT CASRNRDRDTGELFF
. TRBJ2-5 TRBV7-8 few TGTGCCAGCAGCCCCTGGACAGTCAAGATTGTGACCCAGTACTTC CASSPWTVKIVTQYF
TRBD1 TRBJ2-7 TRBV19 . TGTGCCAGTAGAAACAGGGGCGCTACTGGGGAGCAGTACTTC CASRNRGATGEQYF
. TRBJ2-2 TRBV2 . TGTGCCAGCAGTGAGTCCCCCCGGGGGGCGGCGGGGGAGCTGTTTTTT CASSESPRGAAGELFF
TRBD1 TRBJ2-1 TRBV7-9 . TGTGCCAGCAGCACACAGGGGGCAGGGAATGAGCAGTTCTTC CASSTQGAGNEQFF
. TRBJ2-1 TRBV11-3 . TGTGCCAGCAGCTTAGGCCCGGACAATGAGCAGTTCTTC CASSLGPDNEQFF
TRBD1 TRBJ2-1 TRBV28 . TGTGCCAGCGTTGGGGGTCAGGGGGCCAACAATGAGCAGTTCTTC CASVGGQGANNEQFF
TRBD1 TRBJ2-2 TRBV28 . TGTGCCAGCAGTTTATTAGGACAGGGGGCCTACACCGGGGAGCTGTTTTTT CASSLLGQGAYTGELFF
TRBD1 TRBJ1-1 TRBV5-4 . TGTGCCAGCAGCTTGCCTGGGGCAGGGGGAGACACTGAAGCTTTCTTT CASSLPGAGGDTEAFF
TRBD2 TRBJ2-2 TRBV10-3 . TGTGCCATCAGTGAACTAGCGGGGGGTACGAGCGGGGAGCTGTTTTTT CAISELAGGTSGELFF
TRBD2 TRBJ2-5 TRBV7-6 . TGTGCCAGCAGCCCCACCGGGACTAGCGGGGTTGTTAAGCACTTC CASSPTGTSGVVKHF
TRBD2 TRBJ2-7 TRBV3-1/TRBV3-2 . TGTGCCAGCAGCCCTAGCGGGAACACCTACGAGCAGTACTTC CASSPSGNTYEQYF
TRBD1 TRBJ2-5 TRBV7-9 . TGTGCCAGCAGCTCACAGGGGATCCGGCAAGAGACCCAGTACTTC CASSSQGIRQETQYF
. TRBJ2-5 TRBV10-2 . TGCGCCAGCAGTGACTCCTCTCTCCCCCGAGAGACCCAGTACTTC CASSDSSLPRETQYF
TRBD1 TRBJ2-3 TRBV19 . TGTGCCAGTAAAGATGGGACAGGGGTAGATACGCAGTATTTT CASKDGTGVDTQYF
TRBD1 TRBJ1-2 TRBV10-1 once TGCGCCAGCAGTGACGGGACAGGGCAGCGTGGCTACACCTTC CASSDGTGQRGYTF
TRBD1 TRBJ1-2 TRBV11-2 . TGTGCCAGCAGCTTAGGGGTTTATACAGGGGGCTATGGCTACACCTTC CASSLGVYTGGYGYTF
. TRBJ1-2 TRBV6-2/TRBV6-3 . TGTGCCAGCAGTTACCAGGGCTATGGCTACACCTTC CASSYQGYGYTF